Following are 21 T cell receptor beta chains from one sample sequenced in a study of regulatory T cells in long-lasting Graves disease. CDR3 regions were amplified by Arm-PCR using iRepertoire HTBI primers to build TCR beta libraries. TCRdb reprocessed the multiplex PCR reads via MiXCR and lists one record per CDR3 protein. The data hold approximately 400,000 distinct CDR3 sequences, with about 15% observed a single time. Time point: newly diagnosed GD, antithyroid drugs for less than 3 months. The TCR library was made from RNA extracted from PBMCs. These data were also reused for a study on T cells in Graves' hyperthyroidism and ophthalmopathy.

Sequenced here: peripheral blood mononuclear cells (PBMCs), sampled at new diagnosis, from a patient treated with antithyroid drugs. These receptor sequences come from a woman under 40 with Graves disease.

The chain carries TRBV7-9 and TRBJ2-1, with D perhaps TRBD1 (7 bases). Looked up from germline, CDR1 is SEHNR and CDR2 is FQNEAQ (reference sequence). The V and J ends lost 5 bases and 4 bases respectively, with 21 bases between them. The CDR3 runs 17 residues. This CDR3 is CASSHRGTAAIYNEQFF. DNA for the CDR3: TGTGCCAGCAGCCATCGGGGGACAGCGGCGATTTACAATGAGCAGTTCTTC.

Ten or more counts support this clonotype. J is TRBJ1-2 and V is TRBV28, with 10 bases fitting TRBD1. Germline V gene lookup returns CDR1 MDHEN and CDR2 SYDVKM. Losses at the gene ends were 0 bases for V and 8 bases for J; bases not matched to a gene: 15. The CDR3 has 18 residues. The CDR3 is CASSLWGGQGNDGRGYTF. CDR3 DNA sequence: TGTGCCAGCAGTTTATGGGGGGGACAGGGGAACGATGGACGGGGCTACACCTTC.

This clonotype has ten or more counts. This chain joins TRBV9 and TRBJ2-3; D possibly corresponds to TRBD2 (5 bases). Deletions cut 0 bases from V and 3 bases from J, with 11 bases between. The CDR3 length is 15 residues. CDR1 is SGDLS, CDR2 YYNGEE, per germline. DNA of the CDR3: TGTGCCAGCAGCGTAGCTGGAGCGGAGACAGATACGCAGTATTTT. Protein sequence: CASSVAGAETDTQYF.

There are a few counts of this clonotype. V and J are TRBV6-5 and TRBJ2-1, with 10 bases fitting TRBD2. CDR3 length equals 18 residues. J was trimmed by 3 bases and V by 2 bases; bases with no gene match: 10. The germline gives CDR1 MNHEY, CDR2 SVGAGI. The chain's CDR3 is CASSYPHPLAGVYNEQFF. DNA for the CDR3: TGTGCCAGCAGTTACCCACACCCTCTAGCGGGAGTCTACAATGAGCAGTTCTTC.

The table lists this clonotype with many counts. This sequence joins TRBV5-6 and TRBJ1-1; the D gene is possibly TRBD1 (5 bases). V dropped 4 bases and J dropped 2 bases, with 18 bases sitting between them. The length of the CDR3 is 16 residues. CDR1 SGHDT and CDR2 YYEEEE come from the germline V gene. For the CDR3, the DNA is TGTGCCAGCAGCCTGGTAGCGGGGGTGGGAAACACTGAAGCTTTCTTT. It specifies CASSLVAGVGNTEAFF.

Written as DNA, the CDR3 is TGCGCCAGCAGCCAGAGAGGGACTGAAGCTTTCTTT. Translating it yields CASSQRGTEAFF. The chain has TRBV5-1 and TRBJ1-1; D not certain. The CDR3 is 12 amino acids. Trimming took off 4 bases at V and 5 bases at J, with 9 bases between the two ends. In germline, CDR1 is SGHRS, CDR2 YFSETQ.

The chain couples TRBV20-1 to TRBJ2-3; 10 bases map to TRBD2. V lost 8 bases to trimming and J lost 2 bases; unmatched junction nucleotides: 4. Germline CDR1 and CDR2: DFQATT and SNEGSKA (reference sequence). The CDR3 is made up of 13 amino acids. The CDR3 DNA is TGCAGTCTTCTAGCGGGAGACACAGATACGCAGTATTTT. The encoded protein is CSLLAGDTDTQYF.

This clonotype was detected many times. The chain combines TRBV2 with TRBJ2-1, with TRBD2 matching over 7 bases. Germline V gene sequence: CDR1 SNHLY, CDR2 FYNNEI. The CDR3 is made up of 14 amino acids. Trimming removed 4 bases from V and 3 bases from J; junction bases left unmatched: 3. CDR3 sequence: CASSAPGGYNEQFF. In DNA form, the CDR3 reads TGTGCCAGCAGTGCCCCGGGGGGCTACAATGAGCAGTTCTTC.

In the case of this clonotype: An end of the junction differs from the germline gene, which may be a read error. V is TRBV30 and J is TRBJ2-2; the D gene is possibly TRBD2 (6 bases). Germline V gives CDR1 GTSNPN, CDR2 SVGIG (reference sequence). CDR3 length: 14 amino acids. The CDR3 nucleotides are TGTGCCTGGAGTGGCGAGGCGGGATACGGGGAGCTATTTTTT. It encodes CAWSGEAGYGELFF.

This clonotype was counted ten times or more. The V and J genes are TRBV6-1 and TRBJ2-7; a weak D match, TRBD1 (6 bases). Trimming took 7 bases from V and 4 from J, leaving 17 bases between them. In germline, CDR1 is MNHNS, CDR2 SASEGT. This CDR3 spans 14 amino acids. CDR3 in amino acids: CASTGQRGLYEQYF. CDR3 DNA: TGTGCCAGCACCGGACAGAGGGGCCTTTACGAGCAGTACTTC.

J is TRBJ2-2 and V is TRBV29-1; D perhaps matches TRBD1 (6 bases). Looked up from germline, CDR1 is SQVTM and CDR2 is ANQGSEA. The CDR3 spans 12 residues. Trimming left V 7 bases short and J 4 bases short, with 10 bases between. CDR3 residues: CSDRVGTGELFF. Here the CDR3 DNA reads TGCAGCGACAGGGTTGGCACCGGGGAGCTGTTTTTT.

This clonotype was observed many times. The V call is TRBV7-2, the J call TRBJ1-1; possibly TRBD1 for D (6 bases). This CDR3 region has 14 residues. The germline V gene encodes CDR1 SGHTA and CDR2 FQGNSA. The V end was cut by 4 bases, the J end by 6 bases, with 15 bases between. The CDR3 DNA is TGTGCCAGCAGCTGGTTAGGGGGGGCACCTGAAGCTTTCTTT. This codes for CASSWLGGAPEAFF.

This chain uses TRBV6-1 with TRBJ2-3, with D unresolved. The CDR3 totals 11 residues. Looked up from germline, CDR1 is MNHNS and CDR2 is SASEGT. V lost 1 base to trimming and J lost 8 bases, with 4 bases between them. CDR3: CASSEGPTQYF. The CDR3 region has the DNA TGTGCCAGCAGTGAAGGCCCTACGCAGTATTTT.

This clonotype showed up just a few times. The CDR3 bases are TGTGCCAGCAGCACGCGGGGTCGGGGCTCCTATAATTCACCCCTCCACTTT. It specifies CASSTRGRGSYNSPLHF. This chain joins TRBV11-2 and TRBJ1-6; D gene ambiguous. Trimming removed 5 bases from V and 0 bases from J, with 14 bases in between. The CDR3 runs to 17 residues. Germline CDR1 is SGHAT and CDR2 is FQNNGV.

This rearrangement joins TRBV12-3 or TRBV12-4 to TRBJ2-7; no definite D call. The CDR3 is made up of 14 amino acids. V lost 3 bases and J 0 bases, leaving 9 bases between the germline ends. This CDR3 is CASSLLLDSYEQYF. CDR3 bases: TGTGCCAGCAGTTTGTTGTTGGACTCCTACGAGCAGTACTTC.

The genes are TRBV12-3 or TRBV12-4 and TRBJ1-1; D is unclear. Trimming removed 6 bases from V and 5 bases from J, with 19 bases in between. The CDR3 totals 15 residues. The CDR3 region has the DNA TGTGCCAGCAGCGGCGGACGGAGGGCGAGGACTGAAGCTTTCTTT. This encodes CASSGGRRARTEAFF.

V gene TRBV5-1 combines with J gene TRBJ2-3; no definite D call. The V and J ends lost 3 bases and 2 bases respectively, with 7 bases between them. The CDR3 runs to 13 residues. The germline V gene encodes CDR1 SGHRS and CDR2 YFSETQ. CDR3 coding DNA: TGCGCCAGCAGCTCTCTATACACAGATACGCAGTATTTT. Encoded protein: CASSSLYTDTQYF.

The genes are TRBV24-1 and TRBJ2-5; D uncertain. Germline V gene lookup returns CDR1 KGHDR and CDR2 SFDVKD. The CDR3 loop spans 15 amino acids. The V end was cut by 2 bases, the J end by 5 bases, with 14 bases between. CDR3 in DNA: TGTGCCACCAGTGATTACGGTTCTAGGCAGGAGACCCAGTACTTC. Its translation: CATSDYGSRQETQYF.

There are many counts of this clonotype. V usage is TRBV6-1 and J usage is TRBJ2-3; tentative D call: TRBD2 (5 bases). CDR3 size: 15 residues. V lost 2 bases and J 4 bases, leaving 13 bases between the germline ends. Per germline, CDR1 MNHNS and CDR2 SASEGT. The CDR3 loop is CASSETSIFADTQYF. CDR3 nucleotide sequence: TGTGCCAGCAGTGAAACTAGTATTTTCGCAGATACGCAGTATTTT.

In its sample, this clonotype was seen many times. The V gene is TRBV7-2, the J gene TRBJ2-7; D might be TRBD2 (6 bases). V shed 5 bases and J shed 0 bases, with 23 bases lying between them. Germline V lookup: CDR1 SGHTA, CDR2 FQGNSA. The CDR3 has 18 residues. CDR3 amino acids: CASSGHLRDSYSSYEQYF. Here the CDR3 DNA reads TGTGCCAGCAGCGGACACCTCCGGGACTCCTACAGCTCCTACGAGCAGTACTTC.

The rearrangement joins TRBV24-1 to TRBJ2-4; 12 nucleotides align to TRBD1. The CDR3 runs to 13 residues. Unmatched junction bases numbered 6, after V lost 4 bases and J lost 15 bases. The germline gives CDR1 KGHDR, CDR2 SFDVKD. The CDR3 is CATSDPGTGGTYF. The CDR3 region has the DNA TGTGCCACCAGTGACCCCGGGACAGGGGGCACGTACTTC.